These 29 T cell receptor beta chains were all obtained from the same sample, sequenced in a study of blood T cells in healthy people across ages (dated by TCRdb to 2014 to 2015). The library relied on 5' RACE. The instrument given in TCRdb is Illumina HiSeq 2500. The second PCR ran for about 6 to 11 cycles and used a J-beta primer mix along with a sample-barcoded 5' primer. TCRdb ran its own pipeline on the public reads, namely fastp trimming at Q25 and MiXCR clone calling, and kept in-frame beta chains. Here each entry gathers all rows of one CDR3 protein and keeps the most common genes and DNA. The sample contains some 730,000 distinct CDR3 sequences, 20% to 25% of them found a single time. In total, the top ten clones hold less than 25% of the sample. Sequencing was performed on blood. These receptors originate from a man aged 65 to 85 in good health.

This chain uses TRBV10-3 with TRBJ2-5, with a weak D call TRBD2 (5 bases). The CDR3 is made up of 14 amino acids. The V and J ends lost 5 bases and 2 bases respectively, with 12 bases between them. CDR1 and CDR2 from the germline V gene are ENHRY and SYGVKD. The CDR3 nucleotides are TGTGCCATCAGTCGAGCGGAGCCACAAGAGACCCAGTACTTC. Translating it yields CAISRAEPQETQYF.

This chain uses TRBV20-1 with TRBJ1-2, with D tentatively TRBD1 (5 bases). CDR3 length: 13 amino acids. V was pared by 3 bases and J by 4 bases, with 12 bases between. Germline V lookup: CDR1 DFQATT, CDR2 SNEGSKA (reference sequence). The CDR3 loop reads CSASLDSGYGYTF. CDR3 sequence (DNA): TGCAGTGCTAGCCTAGACAGTGGCTATGGCTACACCTTC.

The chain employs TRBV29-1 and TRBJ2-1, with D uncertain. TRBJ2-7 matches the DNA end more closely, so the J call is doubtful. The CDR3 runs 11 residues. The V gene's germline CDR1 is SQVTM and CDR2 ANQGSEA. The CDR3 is CSVEEHYEQYF. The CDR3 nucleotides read TGCAGCGTTGAAGAGCATTACGAGCAGTACTTC.

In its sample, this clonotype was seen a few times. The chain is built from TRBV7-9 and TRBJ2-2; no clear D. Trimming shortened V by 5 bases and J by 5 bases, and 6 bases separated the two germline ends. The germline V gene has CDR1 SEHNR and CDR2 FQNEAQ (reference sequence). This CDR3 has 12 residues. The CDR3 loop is CASSGITGELFF. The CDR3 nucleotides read TGTGCCAGCAGCGGTATAACCGGGGAGCTGTTTTTT.

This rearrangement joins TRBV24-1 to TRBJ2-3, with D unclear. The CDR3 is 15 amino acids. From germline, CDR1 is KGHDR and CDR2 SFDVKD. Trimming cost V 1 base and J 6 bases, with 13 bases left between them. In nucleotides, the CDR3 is TGTGCCACCAGTGATTTTAGATCTTTCGAGGATACGCAGTATTTT. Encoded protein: CATSDFRSFEDTQYF.

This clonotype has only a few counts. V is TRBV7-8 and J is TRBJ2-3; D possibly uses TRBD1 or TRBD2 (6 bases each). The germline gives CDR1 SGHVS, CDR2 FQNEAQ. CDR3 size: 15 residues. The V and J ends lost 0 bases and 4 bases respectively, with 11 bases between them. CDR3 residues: CASSLAGGPSDTQYF. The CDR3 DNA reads TGTGCCAGCAGCTTAGCGGGGGGCCCTTCAGATACGCAGTATTTT.

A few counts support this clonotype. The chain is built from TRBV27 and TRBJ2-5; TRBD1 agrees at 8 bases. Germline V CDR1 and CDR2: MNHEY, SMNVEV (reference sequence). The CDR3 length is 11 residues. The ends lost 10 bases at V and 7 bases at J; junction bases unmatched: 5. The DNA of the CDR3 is TGTGCCACCCTACAGGGGGTGACCCAGTACTTC. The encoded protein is CATLQGVTQYF.

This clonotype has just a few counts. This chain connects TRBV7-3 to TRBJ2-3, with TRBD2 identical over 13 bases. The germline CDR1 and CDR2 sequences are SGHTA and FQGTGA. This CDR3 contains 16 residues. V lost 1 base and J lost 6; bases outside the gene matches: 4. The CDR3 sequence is CASSLRTSGSGDTQYF. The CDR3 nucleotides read TGTGCCAGCAGCTTAAGGACTAGCGGGAGTGGGGATACGCAGTATTTT. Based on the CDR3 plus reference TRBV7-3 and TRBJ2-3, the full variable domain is GAGVSQTPSNKVTEKGKYVELRCDPISGHTALYWYRQSLGQGPEFLIYFQGTGAADDSGLPNDRFFAVRPEGSVSTLKIQRTERGDSAVYLCASSLRTSGSGDTQYFGPGTRLTVL.

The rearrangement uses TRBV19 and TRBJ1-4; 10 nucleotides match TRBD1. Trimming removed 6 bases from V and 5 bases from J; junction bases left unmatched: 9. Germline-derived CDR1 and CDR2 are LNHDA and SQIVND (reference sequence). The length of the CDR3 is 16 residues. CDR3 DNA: TGTGCCAGTAGACTCGAACCGGGACAGGGGAATGAAAAACTGTTTTTT. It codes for CASRLEPGQGNEKLFF.

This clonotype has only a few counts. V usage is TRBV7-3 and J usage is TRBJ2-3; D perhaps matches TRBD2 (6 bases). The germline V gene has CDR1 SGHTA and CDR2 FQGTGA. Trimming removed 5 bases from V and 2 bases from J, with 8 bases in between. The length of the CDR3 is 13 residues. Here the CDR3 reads CASSERVTDTQYF. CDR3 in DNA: TGTGCCAGCAGCGAGCGGGTCACAGATACGCAGTATTTT.

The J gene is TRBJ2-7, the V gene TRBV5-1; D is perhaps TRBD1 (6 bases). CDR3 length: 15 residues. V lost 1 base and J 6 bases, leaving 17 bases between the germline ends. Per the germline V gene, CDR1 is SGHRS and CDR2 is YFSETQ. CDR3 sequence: CASSLSGDTRREQYF. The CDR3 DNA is TGCGCCAGCAGCTTGTCAGGGGACACTAGACGCGAGCAGTACTTC. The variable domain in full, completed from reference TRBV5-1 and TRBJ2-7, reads KAGVTQTPRYLIKTRGQQVTLSCSPISGHRSVSWYQQTPGQGLQFLFEYFSETQRNKGNFPGRFSGRQFSNSRSEMNVSTLELGDSALYLCASSLSGDTRREQYFGPGTRLTVT.

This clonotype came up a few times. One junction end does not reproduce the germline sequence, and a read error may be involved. CDR3 residues: CASSYSRAGATERLFF. The CDR3 region has the DNA TGTGCCAGCAGTTACTCGCGAGCAGGGGCGACTGAAAGACTGTTTTTT. This sequence joins TRBV6-5 and TRBJ1-4; D is possibly TRBD1 (6 bases). Looked up from germline, CDR1 is MNHEY and CDR2 is SVGAGI. CDR3 length: 16 amino acids.

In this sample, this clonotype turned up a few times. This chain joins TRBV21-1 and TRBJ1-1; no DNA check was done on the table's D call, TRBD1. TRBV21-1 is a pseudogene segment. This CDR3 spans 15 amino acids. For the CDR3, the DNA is TGTGCCAGCAGCAACGAACAGGGCGCGAACACTGAAGCTTTCTTT. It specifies CASSNEQGANTEAFF.

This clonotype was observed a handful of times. Here the CDR3 DNA reads TGTGCCAGTAGGGTAGCGGGAGGTAGGAATGAGCAGTTCTTC. Protein: CASRVAGGRNEQFF. This sequence joins TRBV19 and TRBJ2-1, with 10 bases fitting TRBD2. The CDR3 is 14 amino acids. J was trimmed by 7 bases and V by 6 bases; bases with no gene match: 6. CDR1 is LNHDA, CDR2 SQIVND, per germline (reference sequence).

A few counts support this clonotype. CDR3 nucleotides: TGTGCCTGGAGGACAGGGGTTCATGGCTACACCTTC. It is translated as CAWRTGVHGYTF. The V and J genes are TRBV30 and TRBJ1-2, with 8 bases lining up with TRBD1. Germline V CDR1 and CDR2: GTSNPN, SVGIG (reference sequence). Losses at the gene ends were 3 bases for V and 6 bases for J; bases not matched to a gene: 3. CDR3 length equals 12 residues. Full variable domain (outside the CDR3, taken from reference TRBV30 and TRBJ1-2): SQTIHQWPATLVQPVGSPLSLECTVEGTSNPNLYWYRQAAGRGLQLLFYSVGIGQISSEVPQNLSASRPQDRQFILSSKKLLLSDSGFYLCAWRTGVHGYTFGSGTRLTVV.

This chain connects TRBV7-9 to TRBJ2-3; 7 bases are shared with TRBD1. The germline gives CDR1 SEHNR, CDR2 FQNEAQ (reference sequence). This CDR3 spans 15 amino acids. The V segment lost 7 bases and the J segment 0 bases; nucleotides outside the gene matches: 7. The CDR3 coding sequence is TGTGCCAGCAAGGGACAGACTTTTAGCACAGATACGCAGTATTTT. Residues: CASKGQTFSTDTQYF.

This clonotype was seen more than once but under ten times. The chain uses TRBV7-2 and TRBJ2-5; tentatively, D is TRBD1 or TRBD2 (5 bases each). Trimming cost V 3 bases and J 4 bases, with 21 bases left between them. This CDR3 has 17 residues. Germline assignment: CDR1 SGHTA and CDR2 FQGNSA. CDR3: CASSLSRPGQRGETQYF. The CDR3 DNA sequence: TGTGCCAGCAGCTTGTCTCGTCCCGGACAACGGGGAGAGACCCAGTACTTC. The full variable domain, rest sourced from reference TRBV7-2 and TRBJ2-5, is GAGVSQSPSNKVTEKGKDVELRCDPISGHTALYWYRQSLGQGLEFLIYFQGNSAPDKSGLPSDRFSAERTGGSVSTLTIQRTQQEDSAVYLCASSLSRPGQRGETQYFGPGTRLLVL.

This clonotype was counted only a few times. CDR3 region: CASSPWQGQSTDTQYF. In DNA form, the CDR3 reads TGTGCCAGCAGCCCTTGGCAGGGACAATCGACAGATACGCAGTATTTT. The V gene is TRBV14, the J gene TRBJ2-3, with a tentative D call TRBD1 (6 bases). The germline V gene encodes CDR1 SGHDN and CDR2 FVKESK. This CDR3 is built from 16 residues. V was clipped by 4 bases and J by 3 bases, with 17 bases between them.

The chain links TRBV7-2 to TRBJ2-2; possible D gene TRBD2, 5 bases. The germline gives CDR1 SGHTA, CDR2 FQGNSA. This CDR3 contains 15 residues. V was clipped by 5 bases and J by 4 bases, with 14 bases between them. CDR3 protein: CASSPTASPTGELFF. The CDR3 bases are TGTGCCAGCAGCCCAACCGCTAGCCCCACCGGGGAGCTGTTTTTT.

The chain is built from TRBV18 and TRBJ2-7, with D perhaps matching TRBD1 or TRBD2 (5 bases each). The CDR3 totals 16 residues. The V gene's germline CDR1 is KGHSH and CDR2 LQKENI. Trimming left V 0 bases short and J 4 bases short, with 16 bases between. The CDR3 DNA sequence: TGTGCCAGCTCACCACCTGTTGGTCAGGGACCATACGAGCAGTACTTC. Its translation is CASSPPVGQGPYEQYF.

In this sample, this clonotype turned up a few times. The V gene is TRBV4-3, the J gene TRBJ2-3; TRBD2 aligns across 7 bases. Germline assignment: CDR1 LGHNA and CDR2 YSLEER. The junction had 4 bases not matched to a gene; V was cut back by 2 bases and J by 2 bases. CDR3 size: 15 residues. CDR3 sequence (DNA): TGCGCCAGCAGCCAAAGACTAGCCAACACAGATACGCAGTATTTT. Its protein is CASSQRLANTDTQYF.

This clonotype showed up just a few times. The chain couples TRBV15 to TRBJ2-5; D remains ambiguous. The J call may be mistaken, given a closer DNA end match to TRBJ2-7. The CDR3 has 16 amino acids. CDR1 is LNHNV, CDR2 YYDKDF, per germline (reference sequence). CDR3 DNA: TGTGCCACCAGCAGAGAACGCGATAGCCTCTCCTACGAGCAGTACGTC. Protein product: CATSRERDSLSYEQYV.

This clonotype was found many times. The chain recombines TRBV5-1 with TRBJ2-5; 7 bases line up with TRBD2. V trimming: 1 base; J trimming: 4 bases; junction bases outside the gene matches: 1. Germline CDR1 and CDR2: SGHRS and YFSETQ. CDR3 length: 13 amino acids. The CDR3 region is CASSLPGGETQYF. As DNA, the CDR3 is TGCGCCAGCAGCTTGCCGGGGGGAGAGACCCAGTACTTC. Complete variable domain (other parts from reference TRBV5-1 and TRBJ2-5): KAGVTQTPRYLIKTRGQQVTLSCSPISGHRSVSWYQQTPGQGLQFLFEYFSETQRNKGNFPGRFSGRQFSNSRSEMNVSTLELGDSALYLCASSLPGGETQYFGPGTRLLVL.

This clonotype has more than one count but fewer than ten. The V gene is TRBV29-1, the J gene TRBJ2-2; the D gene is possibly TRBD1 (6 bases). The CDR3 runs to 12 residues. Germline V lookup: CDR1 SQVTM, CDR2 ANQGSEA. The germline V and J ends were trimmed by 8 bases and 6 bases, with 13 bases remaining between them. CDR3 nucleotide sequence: TGCAGCTCAGGGGAAGGGGCCGGGGAGCTGTTTTTT. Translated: CSSGEGAGELFF.

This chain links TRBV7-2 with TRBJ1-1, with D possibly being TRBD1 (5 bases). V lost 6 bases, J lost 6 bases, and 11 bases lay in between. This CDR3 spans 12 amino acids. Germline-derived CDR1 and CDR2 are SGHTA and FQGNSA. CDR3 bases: TGTGCCAGCAGTCCTCCGGGACCTGAAGCTTTCTTT. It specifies CASSPPGPEAFF.

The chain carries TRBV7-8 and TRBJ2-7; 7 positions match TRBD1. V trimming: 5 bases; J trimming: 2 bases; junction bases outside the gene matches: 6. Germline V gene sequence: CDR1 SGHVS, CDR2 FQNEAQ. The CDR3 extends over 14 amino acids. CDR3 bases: TGTGCCAGCAGCGCATATGACAGGGCCTACGAGCAGTACGTC. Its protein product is CASSAYDRAYEQYV.

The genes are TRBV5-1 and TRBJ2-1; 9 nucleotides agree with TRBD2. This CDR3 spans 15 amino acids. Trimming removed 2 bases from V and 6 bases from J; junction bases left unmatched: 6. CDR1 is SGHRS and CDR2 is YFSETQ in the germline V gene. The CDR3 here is CASSFLSGSSNEQFF. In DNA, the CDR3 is TGCGCCAGCAGCTTCCTTAGCGGGAGTTCCAATGAGCAGTTCTTC.

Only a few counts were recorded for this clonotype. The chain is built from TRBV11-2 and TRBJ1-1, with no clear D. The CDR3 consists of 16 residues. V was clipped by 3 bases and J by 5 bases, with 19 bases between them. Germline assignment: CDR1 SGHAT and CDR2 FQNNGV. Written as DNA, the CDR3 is TGTGCCAGCAGCTTTCCCCTGGAATTTCCGGGAACTGAAGCTTTCTTT. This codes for CASSFPLEFPGTEAFF.

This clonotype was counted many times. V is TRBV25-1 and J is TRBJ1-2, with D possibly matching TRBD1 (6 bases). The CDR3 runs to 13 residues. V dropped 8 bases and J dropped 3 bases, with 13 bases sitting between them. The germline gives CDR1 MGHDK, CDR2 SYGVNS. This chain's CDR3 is CASRRTAYYGYTF. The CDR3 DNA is TGTGCCAGCCGTCGGACAGCTTACTATGGCTACACCTTC.